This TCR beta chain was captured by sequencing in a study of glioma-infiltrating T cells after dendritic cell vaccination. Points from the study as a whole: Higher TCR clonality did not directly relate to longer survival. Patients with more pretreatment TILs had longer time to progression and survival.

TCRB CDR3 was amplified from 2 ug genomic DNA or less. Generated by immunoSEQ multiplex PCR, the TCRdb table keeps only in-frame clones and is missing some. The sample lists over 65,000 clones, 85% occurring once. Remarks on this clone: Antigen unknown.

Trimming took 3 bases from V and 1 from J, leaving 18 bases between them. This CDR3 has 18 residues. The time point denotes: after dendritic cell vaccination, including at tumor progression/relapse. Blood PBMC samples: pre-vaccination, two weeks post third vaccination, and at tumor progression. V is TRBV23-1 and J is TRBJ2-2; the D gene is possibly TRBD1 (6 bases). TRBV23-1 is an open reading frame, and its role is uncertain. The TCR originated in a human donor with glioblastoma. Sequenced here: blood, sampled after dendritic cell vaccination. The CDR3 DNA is TGCGCCAGCAGTCATGACAGGCCCCTTGGAGAGAACACCGGGGAGCTGTTTTTT. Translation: CASSHDRPLGENTGELFF.